This T cell receptor (beta chain) was documented in a study of blood T cell repertoires in COVID-19 (dated by TCRdb to 2018 to 2021). Background on the whole study: Samples from collaborators originated in the United States, Italy and Spain and spanned both the acute and convalescent phases of COVID-19. Samples were obtained from the ongoing ImmuneRACE study (first 160 participants) and from 1,254 subjects provided by 6 global collaborators. Nearly every sample came with metadata listing a de-identified subject ID, COVID-19 status, age in years and sex. The repertoires were released in a freely available public database meant as a resource for research on the immune response to SARS-CoV-2. The prospective study material was composed of cDNA or gDNA derived from T cells, B-cell-depleted T cells, or PBMCs. Where available, HLA class I and class II types were taken from metadata supplied by the sample provider and were not determined by assay-based typing. Subjects who had been exposed to COVID-19, were actively infected with it, or had recovered from it provided the deeply sampled blood TCRbeta repertoires that made up the dataset. Results and caveats for the whole study, not just this receptor: How much clinical and demographic metadata was included differed by source and by participant, and the metadata was provided uncurated.

The immunoSEQ Assay, a bias-controlled multiplex PCR, was used to amplify TCRbeta CDR3 regions from genomic DNA. Per the source publication's procedure: The number of nucleated cells in each sample was estimated by amplification of reference gene primers within the assay. Sequence reads were collapsed and filtered to measure the absolute abundance of every unique TCRbeta CDR3 rearrangement. For each sample, productive Simpson clonality was calculated as the square root of Simpson's diversity index over productive rearrangements. TCRdb's version of the immuneACCESS table is confined to in-frame rearrangements and falls short of the full clone set. An unresolved V gene accounts for under half of the shortfall where checked; the remainder is of unknown origin. The DNA gave D and trimming, while V, J and clone size come from that table. Present in this sample are about 480,000 clones, over 75% of which were seen just once. The ten largest clones take up less than 2% of the sample.

Participants in the prospective study were enrolled through a virtual design, were aged about 18 to 90 years, and lived in roughly 24 United States geographic areas. To assign participants to cohorts, the prospective study relied on clinical history that participants themselves reported in a screening survey and a study questionnaire. For ImmuneRACE Cohort 3, a participant was defined as recovered based on two consecutive negative NP/OP PCR tests, clearance by a healthcare professional, or resolution of symptoms. In the prospective study, whole blood, serum and a nasopharyngeal or oropharyngeal swab were collected from each participant by mobile phlebotomists. Participants in the prospective study had the option to provide additional blood draws and questionnaires over a roughly two-month period. Prospective study blood samples were shipped either frozen or at room temperature before DNA extraction.

With respect to this clone: The antigen it recognizes is unknown. Qualities for individual bases were not recorded, and no much larger clone is one base off.

The sequence came from a middle-aged woman who had recovered from COVID-19. The sequenced material came from PBMCs or T cells enriched from blood (not recorded which).

In nucleotide form, the sequence is TGCGCCAGCAGTTATGAGCTAGCGTCCAGCACAGATACGCAGTATTTT. It specifies CASSYELASSTDTQYF. The receptor chain draws on TRBV5-1 and TRBJ2-3, with a tentative D gene TRBD2 over 6 matching bases. The CDR3 covers 16 residues, taking in both the cysteine and the phenylalanine. Of the read, only the CDR3 DNA is kept; its 48 bases are in frame from base 1. Deletion took 5 bases off V and 0 bases off J, with a span of 16 bases between the germline ends. CDR1 and CDR2 are read off the germline V gene as SGHRS and YFSETQ.